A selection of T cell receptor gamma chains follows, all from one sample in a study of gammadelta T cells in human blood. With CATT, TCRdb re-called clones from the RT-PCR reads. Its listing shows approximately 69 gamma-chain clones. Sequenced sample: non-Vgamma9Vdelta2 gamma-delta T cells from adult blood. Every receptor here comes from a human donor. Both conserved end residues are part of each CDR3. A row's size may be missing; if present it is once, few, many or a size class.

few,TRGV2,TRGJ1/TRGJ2,CATWDGRGAPWAKKLF,TGTGCCACCTGGGACGGGCGGGGTGCTCCGTGGGCTAAGAAACTCTTT
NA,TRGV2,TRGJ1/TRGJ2,CATWDGLKKLF,TGTGCCACCTGGGACGGTCTTAAGAAACTCTTT
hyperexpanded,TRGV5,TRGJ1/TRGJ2,CATWDRPENYYKKLF,TGTGCCACCTGGGACAGGCCGGAGAATTATTATAAGAAACTCTTT
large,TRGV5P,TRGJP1,CATWALNTTGWFKIF,TGTGCCACCTGGGCCCTTAATACCACTGGTTGGTTCAAGATATTT
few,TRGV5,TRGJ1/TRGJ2,CATWDRLVYYKKLF,TGTGCCACCTGGGACAGGCTCGTCTATTATAAGAAACTCTTT
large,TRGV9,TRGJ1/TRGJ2,CALWEVPLSKKLF,TGTGCCTTGTGGGAGGTGCCCCTATCCAAGAAACTCTTT
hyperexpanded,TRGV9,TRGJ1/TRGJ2,CALWEGRKKLF,TGTGCCTTGTGGGAGGGGCGTAAGAAACTCTTT
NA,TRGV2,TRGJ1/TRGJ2,CATWDGPRYYKKLF,TGTGCCACCTGGGACGGGCCTCGTTATTATAAGAAACTCTTT
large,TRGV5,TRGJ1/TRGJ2,CATWDRPDSKLF,TGTGCCACCTGGGACAGGCCAGACTCTAAACTCTTT
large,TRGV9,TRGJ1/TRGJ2,CALWEVGYKKLF,TGTGCCTTGTGGGAGGTTGGATATAAGAAACTCTTT
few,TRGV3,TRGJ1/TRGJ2,CATWDRHYKKLF,TGTGCCACCTGGGACAGGCATTATAAGAAACTCTTT
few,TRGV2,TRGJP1,CATWDGTHWFKIF,TGTGCCACCTGGGACGGAACTCATTGGTTCAAGATATTT
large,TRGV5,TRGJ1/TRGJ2,CATWDRQNYKKLF,TGTGCCACCTGGGACAGGCAGAACTATAAGAAACTCTTT
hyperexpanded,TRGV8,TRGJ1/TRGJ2,CATWDRRKKLF,TGTGCCACCTGGGATAGACGCAAGAAACTCTTT
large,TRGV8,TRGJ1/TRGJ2,CATWDSPNYYKKLF,TGTGCCACCTGGGATAGCCCAAATTATTATAAGAAACTCTTT
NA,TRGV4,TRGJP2,CATWDGWGDWIKTF,TGTGCCACCTGGGATGGGTGGGGTGATTGGATCAAGACGTTT
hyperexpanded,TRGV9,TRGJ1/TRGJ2,CALWEGKKLF,TGTGCCTTGTGGGAGGGAAAGAAACTCTTT
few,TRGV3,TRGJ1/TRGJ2,CATWDSHNSYKKLF,TGTGCCACCTGGGACAGCCATAATTCTTATAAGAAACTCTTT